The present T cell receptor (beta chain) was sequenced within a study of shared clonotypes between healthy human individuals. CDR1 and CDR2 from the germline V gene are LGHNA and YNFKEQ. The CDR3 totals 15 residues. The ends were cut back, 4 bases at V and 2 bases at J, with 15 bases in the middle. Study findings and constraints: Larger estimated richness was generally recorded for naive subsets relative to memory subsets. Blood alone was sampled, and tissue repertoires likely differ. Between several donors, naive CD4 clonotypes were shared at a level of about 5%.

The protocol was immunoSEQ multiplex PCR, while the TCRdb copy is restricted to in-frame clones and leaves out a portion. The profile covers approximately 2.1 million clones, with 85% to 95% appearing a single time and 0.35% to 0.45% taken by the ten largest. Details on this clone: Its antigen is not known.

The sample consisted of naive CD4+ T cells from PBMCs. Described subset: CD45RA+ positively selected. This TCR came from a man younger than 30 in good health. Some clones in this sample may be carry-over from other donors' samples. The chain carries TRBV4-2 and TRBJ2-7; D uncertain. Here the CDR3 reads CASSRWTRSTYEQYF. The DNA of the CDR3 is TGTGCCAGCAGCCGTTGGACCCGCAGTACCTACGAGCAGTACTTC.